Listed below are T cell receptor beta chains from one sample, sequenced in a study of Ad26.COV2.S vaccination and SARS-CoV-2 variants. Clones were sequenced by immunoSEQ multiplex PCR, and TCRdb holds only the in-frame ones, with some missing. The sample consists of approximately 420,000 clones, 88% of them appearing once. The sequenced sample was peripheral blood, obtained in a trial of Ad26.COV2.S vaccine versus placebo. These receptors were taken from a person between 18 and 59 years old who received the Ad26.COV2.S COVID-19 vaccine or a placebo. Both conserved end residues are part of each CDR3. A D gene is named only where the DNA matches it firmly. The size entry is marked missing in some rows and otherwise reads once, few, many or a size class.

V gene: TRBV5-6
clone size: -
J gene: TRBJ1-1
D gene: TRBD1
CDR3 DNA: TGTGCCAGCAGCTTGTGGGGACAGGGTTGGACTGAAGCTTTCTTT
CDR3 protein: CASSLWGQGWTEAFF

V gene: TRBV6-2/TRBV6-3
clone size: -
J gene: TRBJ2-4
D gene: -
CDR3 DNA: TGTGCCAGCAGTTACGGCCCTCAGGAATTAGCCAAAAACATTCAGTACTTC
CDR3 protein: CASSYGPQELAKNIQYF

V gene: TRBV6-6
clone size: -
J gene: TRBJ2-1
D gene: -
CDR3 DNA: TGTGCCAGCAGTTCCCGGGACAAGGGTAACAATGAGCAGTTCTTC
CDR3 protein: CASSSRDKGNNEQFF

V gene: TRBV7-2
clone size: once
J gene: TRBJ2-7
D gene: TRBD1
CDR3 DNA: TGTGCCAGCAGCTTAGAGTTTTCATATGGGACAGGGAATGTTGCCCAGTACTTC
CDR3 protein: CASSLEFSYGTGNVAQYF

V gene: TRBV27
clone size: -
J gene: TRBJ2-7
D gene: -
CDR3 DNA: TGTGCCAGCAGTTTAAGGTTGGGCACCGCCTACGAGCAGTACTTC
CDR3 protein: CASSLRLGTAYEQYF

V gene: TRBV12-3/TRBV12-4
clone size: -
J gene: TRBJ2-7
D gene: -
CDR3 DNA: TGTGCCAGCAGTTTCAAGGGTCCCTACGAGCAGTACTTC
CDR3 protein: CASSFKGPYEQYF

V gene: TRBV6-5
clone size: few
J gene: TRBJ1-6
D gene: -
CDR3 DNA: TGTGCCAGCAGTTATGTTAGCGACATCAATTCACCCCTCCACTTT
CDR3 protein: CASSYVSDINSPLHF

V gene: TRBV9
clone size: -
J gene: TRBJ1-2
D gene: TRBD1
CDR3 DNA: TGTGCCAGCAGCGTAGTCAGACCGGGACAGGGAGTCTACACCTTC
CDR3 protein: CASSVVRPGQGVYTF

V gene: TRBV3-1/TRBV3-2
clone size: -
J gene: TRBJ2-2
D gene: TRBD1
CDR3 DNA: TGTGCCAGCAGCCTCCGACAGGGGGCCGGGGAGCTGTTTTTT
CDR3 protein: CASSLRQGAGELFF

V gene: TRBV4-3
clone size: -
J gene: TRBJ1-2
D gene: -
CDR3 DNA: TGCGCCAGCAGCCGGGACGACGTTGGCTACACCTTC
CDR3 protein: CASSRDDVGYTF

V gene: TRBV19
clone size: -
J gene: TRBJ1-5
D gene: -
CDR3 DNA: TGTGCCGCTGAAGGGCGAGTTAGCAATCAGCCCCAGCATTTT
CDR3 protein: CAAEGRVSNQPQHF

V gene: TRBV10-3
clone size: -
J gene: TRBJ1-5
D gene: -
CDR3 DNA: TGTGCCATCAACCAGGGTCTAGATCAGCCCCAGCATTTT
CDR3 protein: CAINQGLDQPQHF

V gene: TRBV15
clone size: -
J gene: TRBJ1-6
D gene: -
CDR3 DNA: TGTGCCACCAGCAGAGATCGGGTGGCTGAATCTTCACCCCTCCACTTT
CDR3 protein: CATSRDRVAESSPLHF

V gene: TRBV19
clone size: -
J gene: TRBJ1-5
D gene: -
CDR3 DNA: TGTGCCAGTAGTATGGTTGGGGAGGGACAGCCCCAGCATTTT
CDR3 protein: CASSMVGEGQPQHF

V gene: TRBV7-8
clone size: -
J gene: TRBJ2-6
D gene: -
CDR3 DNA: TGTGCCAGCAGCACCGAGGCTGGGGCCAACGTCCTGACTTTC
CDR3 protein: CASSTEAGANVLTF

V gene: TRBV4-3
clone size: -
J gene: TRBJ2-5
D gene: -
CDR3 DNA: TGCGCCAGCAGTATGGGCAGGGTCCAAGAGACCCAGTACTTC
CDR3 protein: CASSMGRVQETQYF

V gene: TRBV30
clone size: -
J gene: TRBJ2-7
D gene: -
CDR3 DNA: TGTGCCTGGAGTGTGGGGGCCGGCGAGCAGTACTTC
CDR3 protein: CAWSVGAGEQYF

V gene: TRBV5-4
clone size: -
J gene: TRBJ2-1
D gene: -
CDR3 DNA: TGTGCCAGCAGCTTGACTGCTCGCGATGAGCAGTTCTTC
CDR3 protein: CASSLTARDEQFF

V gene: TRBV6-6
clone size: -
J gene: TRBJ2-2
D gene: -
CDR3 DNA: TGTGCCAGCAGTGCCCGGCAGGGGCGGATCACCGGGGAGCTGTTTTTT
CDR3 protein: CASSARQGRITGELFF

V gene: TRBV5-4
clone size: -
J gene: TRBJ2-5
D gene: TRBD2
CDR3 DNA: TGTGCCAGCAGCTTGGAGTCTGGCGGGGGGGCCCAAGAGACCCAGTACTTC
CDR3 protein: CASSLESGGGAQETQYF

V gene: TRBV7-2
clone size: -
J gene: TRBJ1-4
D gene: -
CDR3 DNA: TGTGCCAGCAGCTCCGGAACAACTAATGAAAAACTGTTTTTT
CDR3 protein: CASSSGTTNEKLFF

V gene: TRBV12-5
clone size: -
J gene: TRBJ1-1
D gene: -
CDR3 DNA: TGTGCTAGTGAGGGGTTCACTGAAGCTTTCTTT
CDR3 protein: CASEGFTEAFF

V gene: TRBV27
clone size: -
J gene: TRBJ1-5
D gene: -
CDR3 DNA: TGTGCCAGCAGTTTCACAGGGTCGGCTCAGCCCCAGCATTTT
CDR3 protein: CASSFTGSAQPQHF

V gene: TRBV4-3
clone size: -
J gene: TRBJ1-5
D gene: TRBD1
CDR3 DNA: TGCGCCAGCAGCCAAGATCCAGTATGGACAGGGGGTCAGCCCCAGCATTTT
CDR3 protein: CASSQDPVWTGGQPQHF

V gene: TRBV7-9
clone size: -
J gene: TRBJ2-1
D gene: TRBD1
CDR3 DNA: TGTGCCAGCAGCCCGGGGACAGAGAGGAACAATGAGCAGTTCTTC
CDR3 protein: CASSPGTERNNEQFF

V gene: TRBV7-2
clone size: -
J gene: TRBJ2-3
D gene: -
CDR3 DNA: TGTGCCAGCAGCTTACCTCGGACTAGCACAGATACGCAGTATTTT
CDR3 protein: CASSLPRTSTDTQYF

V gene: TRBV2
clone size: few
J gene: TRBJ1-5
D gene: TRBD1
CDR3 DNA: TGTGCCAGCAGTGAAGTGGGACAGGGAAAGCCCCAGCATTTT
CDR3 protein: CASSEVGQGKPQHF

V gene: TRBV24-1
clone size: many
J gene: TRBJ1-6
D gene: -
CDR3 DNA: TGTGCCACCAGTGATGGGATGACCCCTGGTAATTCACCCCTCCACTTT
CDR3 protein: CATSDGMTPGNSPLHF

V gene: TRBV29-1
clone size: -
J gene: TRBJ1-5
D gene: -
CDR3 DNA: TGCAGCGTTGGTTCGGCAGGCAATCAGCCCCAGCATTTT
CDR3 protein: CSVGSAGNQPQHF

V gene: TRBV5-5
clone size: -
J gene: TRBJ2-3
D gene: -
CDR3 DNA: TGTGCCAGCAGCTTGGTCATAGGACGGGCAGATACGCAGTATTTT
CDR3 protein: CASSLVIGRADTQYF

V gene: TRBV6-2/TRBV6-3
clone size: -
J gene: TRBJ1-1
D gene: -
CDR3 DNA: TGTGCCAGCAGTTACTGGGAAGAAGCTTTCTTT
CDR3 protein: CASSYWEEAFF

V gene: TRBV19
clone size: few
J gene: TRBJ2-7
D gene: -
CDR3 DNA: TGTGCCAGTGGAAGGGGGACGGGCTACGAGCAGTACTTC
CDR3 protein: CASGRGTGYEQYF

V gene: TRBV2
clone size: -
J gene: TRBJ2-7
D gene: TRBD2
CDR3 DNA: TGTGCCAGCAGTGAATATACTAGCGGGGGCTCTCTCTCCTACGAGCAGTACTTC
CDR3 protein: CASSEYTSGGSLSYEQYF

V gene: TRBV6-5
clone size: once
J gene: TRBJ1-2
D gene: TRBD1
CDR3 DNA: TGTGCCACCACCGACAGGGACTATGGCTACACCTTC
CDR3 protein: CATTDRDYGYTF

V gene: TRBV27
clone size: -
J gene: TRBJ1-6
D gene: -
CDR3 DNA: TGTGCCAGCAGTTTTCGTACAGGGATGTCACGAATTTCACCCCTCCACTTT
CDR3 protein: CASSFRTGMSRISPLHF

V gene: TRBV7-9
clone size: once
J gene: TRBJ1-1
D gene: -
CDR3 DNA: TGTGCCAGCAGCTTACGGGAAACTGAAGCTTTCTTT
CDR3 protein: CASSLRETEAFF